What follows is one T cell receptor (beta chain) and its context. This clonotype was picked up a small number of times. Its antigen is not yet known. Within one base of it there is no much larger clone, and no base qualities were kept. CDR1 is given as GTSNPN and CDR2 as SVGIG, both from the germline V gene (reference sequence). CDR3 length: 14 amino acids, cysteine to phenylalanine. Of the read, only the CDR3 DNA is kept; its 42 bases are in frame from base 1. V is pared back by 2 bases and J by 6 bases, with 14 bases lying between the germline termini. A patient counted as having stable Graves' hyperthyroidism if no progression to ophthalmopathy occurred over 18 months of follow-up. Hyperthyroidism patients were newly diagnosed, had a disease duration of under 2 months, and were aged 18 to 65 years. Exclusion was applied to patients with uncontrolled infections, other autoimmune diseases, pregnancy or lactation. Diagnoses were based on clinical symptoms, serum thyroxine and TRAb, thyroid ultrasound and orbital computed tomography. PBMCs were separated from under 12 ml of fresh peripheral blood using Ficoll-Paque density gradient centrifugation. Total RNA was extracted using Trizol reagent, and RNA quality was assessed on an Agilent 2100 Bioanalyzer.

These data are taken from a study of T cells in Graves' hyperthyroidism and ophthalmopathy (dated by TCRdb to between 2019 and 2020). With regard to the full study: Peripheral blood samples were taken at initial diagnosis, before any treatment was given. TCR Vbeta CDR3 sequencing of 130 to 150 peripheral blood samples (over 40 ophthalmopathy, about 80 hyperthyroidism and roughly 17 progressor patients) is reported in the paper. In addition, the study compared T-cell repertoires in thyroid tissue and in blood from five to seven Graves' hyperthyroidism patients. Whether ophthalmopathy could be predicted prospectively was tested in an independent validation cohort made up of under 20 hyperthyroidism patients plus 17 patients who later progressed to ophthalmopathy. To identify distinguishing TCR V-J signatures, a discovery cohort of around 100 patients was used, comprising 40 to 45 with Graves' ophthalmopathy and some 60 with stable Graves' hyperthyroidism. Following sampling, methimazole starting at 30 mg daily was given to hyperthyroidism patients, and high-dose intravenous methylprednisolone was given to ophthalmopathy patients. The 75 to 100 discovery patients were divided at random into training and test sets in a 7:3 ratio. Overall results and qualifications from the work: In validation, progression to ophthalmopathy was predicted by the model with about 70% sensitivity and around 75% specificity, a median of roughly 6.4 months before onset. Ophthalmopathy was separated from stable hyperthyroidism by a 13 V-J signature model, with over 85% sensitivity and about 81% specificity obtained in cross-validation and 80%/75% obtained in testing. No statistical method was used to fix the sample size in advance, and group allocation was not hidden from the investigators. Most expanded thyroid clonotypes (frequency above 0.001) were also detected in blood, suggesting blood repertoires may reflect thyroid immune responses.

TCR beta CDR3 regions were amplified from RNA transcripts. The first round of RT-PCR for the TCR CDR3 was performed with the HTBI primer set and the Qiagen OneStep RT-PCR kit. Libraries were constructed in a second round of multiplex PCR, after which size selection and purification were carried out. The libraries were sequenced on an Illumina HiSeq2000 using paired-end 100 bp reads. As for the authors' bioinformatics: SOAPnuke was used to process the raw data, with reads discarded if the reads contained adapters or uncalled bases, had a mean Phred below 15, or lacked an exact constant-primer or identifier match. COPE v1.2.5 was used to merge high-quality paired reads, and clonotypes were defined as unique nucleotide sequences. MiTCR v1.1 was used to align clonotypes to the IMGT TRBV, TRBD and TRBJ reference segments. The analysis included only V-J combinations with a frequency above 0.0001, which together covered about 99% of the repertoires. A TCS score was defined as the ratio of F50 (clonal expansion) to E x V (chaos), with BLOSUM62-based TCRdist applied between CDR3 peptides within each V-J. Welch's t-statistics and random forest reduced around 550 V-J features to about 12, which were used in a naive Bayes classifier (R e1071). TCRdb passed the public sequencing reads through fastp at Q25 and MiXCR, retaining productive beta sequences. Here each entry gathers all rows of one CDR3 protein and keeps the most common genes and DNA. It is TCRdb's table, rather than the study itself, that gives the V and J calls and clone size. Within this sample are some 700,000 distinct CDR3 sequences, with roughly 17% of them counted one time only. The ten largest account for about 16% of the sample.

The chain employs TRBV30 and TRBJ1-5, with a tentative D gene TRBD1 over 6 matching bases. This TCR was recovered from a man aged 45-60 years with Graves' hyperthyroidism. The specimen was blood. The CDR3 in this case is CAWSPGQGSQPQHF. The base sequence is TGTGCCTGGAGTCCGGGGCAGGGGAGTCAGCCCCAGCATTTT.